Below, one T cell receptor (beta chain) is given with its context. This clonotype has more than one count but fewer than ten. This clone's antigen is unknown. Base qualities are not provided; no much larger clone lies one nucleotide away. In the germline V gene, CDR1 corresponds to SGHDT and CDR2 to YYEEEE. V ends up 4 bases short and J 7 bases short, with an unmatched junction base count of 13. Its CDR3 holds 17 amino acids, cysteine through phenylalanine. Only the CDR3 DNA stays, 51 bases, in frame from base 1. The data derive from a study of T cells in Graves' hyperthyroidism and ophthalmopathy (dated by TCRdb to the late 2010s). About the full investigation: Peripheral blood was collected at initial diagnosis, before any treatment. To identify distinguishing TCR V-J signatures, a discovery cohort of about a hundred patients was used, comprising 40 to 45 with Graves' ophthalmopathy and some 57 with stable Graves' hyperthyroidism. An independent validation cohort of around 19 hyperthyroidism patients and roughly 16 patients who later progressed to ophthalmopathy tested prospective prediction of ophthalmopathy. The 90 to 100 discovery patients were randomly divided into training and test sets at a 7:3 ratio. In roughly six Graves' hyperthyroidism patients, the study also compared T-cell repertoires from thyroid tissue with T-cell repertoires from blood. Once sampling was done, hyperthyroidism patients were given methimazole at a starting dose of 30 mg daily, whereas ophthalmopathy patients were given high-dose intravenous methylprednisolone. The paper reports TCR Vbeta CDR3 sequencing of roughly 140 peripheral blood samples: over 40 ophthalmopathy, 70 to 85 hyperthyroidism and approximately 17 progressor patients. Study-level results and caveats: Most expanded thyroid clonotypes (frequency above 0.001) were also detected in blood, suggesting blood repertoires may reflect thyroid immune responses. No statistical method was used to set the sample size in advance, and investigators knew the group allocation. A 13 V-J signature model separated ophthalmopathy from stable hyperthyroidism, with around 91% sensitivity and about 81% specificity in cross-validation and 80%/75% in testing. In validation, progression to ophthalmopathy was predicted by the model with 70.59% sensitivity and 72.22% specificity, a median of roughly 6.4 months before onset.

TCR beta CDR3 regions were amplified from RNA transcripts. The first round of RT-PCR for the TCR CDR3 was performed with the HTBI primer set and the Qiagen OneStep RT-PCR kit. A second multiplex PCR round built the libraries, followed by size selection and purification. The libraries were sequenced on an Illumina HiSeq2000 using paired-end 100 bp reads. In the original analysis: SOAPnuke was used to process the raw data, removing reads that contained adapters or uncalled bases, had a mean Phred below 15, or lacked an exact match to the constant primer or identifier. COPE v1.2.5 was used to merge the high-quality paired reads, and each unique nucleotide sequence was defined as a clonotype. MiTCR v1.1 was used to align the clonotypes against IMGT TRBV, TRBD and TRBJ reference segments. Only V-J combinations with frequency above 0.0001, covering about 99% of repertoires, were analysed. A TCS score was defined as the ratio between F50 (clonal expansion) and ExV (chaos), using BLOSUM62-based TCRdist between CDR3 peptides within each V-J. Welch's t-statistics and random forest reduced some 510 V-J features to fewer than 15, which were used in a naive Bayes classifier (R e1071). TCRdb's own reprocessing of the public reads used fastp at Q25 and MiXCR and kept productive beta chains. Each CDR3 protein appears once, grouped with its most common genes and DNA. The V and J calls were not made by the authors but by TCRdb's processing. The sample has nearly 600,000 distinct CDR3 sequences on record, around 14% of them singletons. The ten largest make up 5.8% of the sample.

The hyperthyroidism patients were between 18 and 65 years old and newly diagnosed, with a disease duration of less than 2 months. The study excluded patients with uncontrolled infections, other autoimmune diseases, pregnancy or lactation. Diagnoses were based on clinical symptoms, serum thyroxine and TRAb, thyroid ultrasound and orbital computed tomography. Blood from progressor patients was collected at the time of first diagnosis with hyperthyroidism, before any ophthalmopathy symptoms had appeared. PBMCs were isolated from approximately 10 ml of fresh peripheral blood by Ficoll-Paque density gradient centrifugation. Progressor patients were initially diagnosed with Graves' hyperthyroidism and developed ophthalmopathy during follow-up. Total RNA was extracted with Trizol reagent, and quality was checked on an Agilent 2100 Bioanalyzer.

This sequence originates from a woman in her thirties with Graves' hyperthyroidism that later progressed to Graves' ophthalmopathy. The V gene is TRBV5-6 and the J gene is TRBJ2-2, with TRBD2 identical over 10 junction bases. The sequencing input was blood. CDR3 region: CASSTGFLAGDFGELFF. The DNA is as follows: TGTGCCAGCAGCACCGGCTTTCTAGCGGGAGATTTCGGGGAGCTGTTTTTT.